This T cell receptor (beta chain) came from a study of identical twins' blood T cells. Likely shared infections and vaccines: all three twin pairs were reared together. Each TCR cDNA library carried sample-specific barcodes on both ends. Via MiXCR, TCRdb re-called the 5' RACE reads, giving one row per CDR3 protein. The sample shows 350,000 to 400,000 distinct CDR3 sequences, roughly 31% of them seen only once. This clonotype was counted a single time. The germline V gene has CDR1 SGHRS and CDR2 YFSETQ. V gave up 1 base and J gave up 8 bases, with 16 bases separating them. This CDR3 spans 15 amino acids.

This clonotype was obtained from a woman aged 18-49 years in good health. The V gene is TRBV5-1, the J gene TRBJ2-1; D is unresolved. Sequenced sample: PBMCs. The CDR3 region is CASSLFPGIVDEQFF. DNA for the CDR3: TGCGCCAGCAGCTTGTTCCCCGGTATCGTGGATGAGCAGTTCTTC.